Below, one TCR beta chain is given with its context. The clone's antigen remains unknown. No much larger clonotype is one base removed from it; base qualities were not supplied. Donors were healthy HIV-negative adults with no recently reported acute infections or vaccinations. Every donor was a Caucasian adult residing in Nashville, Tennessee, USA. CD4+ T cells were enriched by magnetic negative selection; naive cells were then positively selected on CD45RA, and the negative fraction formed the memory subset. Blood was obtained by leukapheresis, after which PBMCs were separated by Ficoll-Histopaque density gradient centrifugation and cryopreserved in liquid nitrogen vapor phase. Purity and quantity of every magnetically sorted T cell population were checked by analytical flow cytometry. From each sorted fraction, genomic DNA was isolated and quantified by UV absorbance on a Nanodrop 2000c. The data derive from a study of shared clonotypes between healthy human individuals (dated by TCRdb to between 2020 and 2021). Some background on the complete study: Three men and two women, aged 18 to 49 years, made up the cohort. To estimate repertoire size and how much clonotype sharing occurs between individuals, the study deeply sequenced the blood TCR repertoires of 5 or 6 healthy adults. Different laboratories and diverse techniques were used to prepare libraries and sequence TCR repertoires, to increase sequencing depth and limit assay-specific biases. Between about 0.94 and 8.9 billion PBMCs per donor were obtained by leukapheresis. Per donor, three plates each were used for CD4 naive and CD4 memory, two for CD8 naive, and one for CD8 memory. The paper's findings and limits, for the study overall: The genetic and exposure-history diversity represented was limited by the small number of donors. Sampling was restricted to blood, and TCR repertoires in tissues likely differ from the TCR repertoires found in blood. Pairwise subsampling indicated that sequencing depth was expected to affect the degree of clonotype sharing among donors. Clonotypes shared by all four sorted-subset donors showed higher generation probabilities than non-shared clonotypes. Naive subsets generally had larger estimated clonotype richness than memory subsets. When several donors were compared, the shared fraction of clonotypes was 5% to 6.5% for naive CD4, roughly 3.3% for naive CD8, 2% to 2.5% for memory CD4, and around 0.37% for memory CD8. Even with the large sequencing depth, rarefaction of the sorted-subset datasets indicated that sequencing was incomplete.

TCR CDR3 regions were amplified from genomic DNA by multiplex PCR using the deep immunoSEQ assay. For each cell subset, the extracted genomic DNA was distributed evenly across all wells of several immunoSEQ 96-well plates, and each plate served as one replicate. For sorted subsets, roughly 200 ng of genomic DNA, equivalent to some 33,000 T cell genomes, went into each replicate PCR. The purified libraries were quantified using a Qubit 3.0 fluorometer, sized with a Bioanalyzer 2100, and then quantified again using the KAPA Library Quantification kit. Every immunoSEQ 96-well plate was sequenced on a dedicated single-read 150-cycle Illumina NextSeq 550 flow cell. The original pipeline was this. Because the immunoSEQ output included only junctional sequences and no quality scores, the filtering could not be the same as the filtering used for full-length reads. Sequences were annotated with PyIR, a Python wrapper for IgBLAST v1.9, using IMGT germline references to assign V/J genes and CDR3. Reads were filtered out if the reads had weak V/J assignments (E-value above 1e-6), no CDR3, stop codons, out-of-frame junctions, or ambiguous translated residues. V3J clonotypes were defined by identical inferred V gene, J gene, and CDR3 amino acid sequence. Percentage overlap between repertoires was computed as shared unique clonotypes divided by the size of the smaller repertoire. Richness of each repertoire was evaluated using RTK rarefaction, the Chao1 estimator, and Recon v2.1 estimates of unobserved clonotypes. Generation probabilities for all TCRbeta clonotypes obtained by the gDNA method from a handful of donors were computed using OLGA. TCRdb retrieved this table from immuneACCESS and kept in-frame rearrangements only. Not all clones are present; in checked studies, unresolved V genes account for under half, and no reason is known for the remainder. The V and J calls and clone size were taken over from that table, and D and trimming were inferred from the DNA. This sample comprises about 2 million clones, about 95% of them detected only once. The top ten clonotypes cover approximately 0.13% of the sample.

Clipping removes 4 bases from V and 8 bases from J, with 8 as the unmatched junction base count. Measured from the cysteine to the phenylalanine, the CDR3 is 13 residues long. Just CDR3 DNA is preserved here, 39 bases in frame from base 1. CDR1 and CDR2 are drawn from the germline V gene: SGHRS, YFSETQ. The sequence joins TRBV5-1 to TRBJ1-2; 7 junctional bases match TRBD1. The sequence was collected from a man aged 18 to 30 in good health. Sequenced sample: naive CD4+ T cells sorted from blood. The cell subset or site label, as the study defines it: CD45RA+ positively selected. The DNA is as follows: TGCGCCAGCAGCCTGGACAGGATAGAGGGCTACACCTTC. It is translated as CASSLDRIEGYTF.